These T cell receptor beta chains were read from a single sample in a study of blood T cell repertoires in COVID-19. Data came from immunoSEQ multiplex PCR; TCRdb stores just in-frame clones and leaves some out. The repertoire consists of a few hundred thousand clones, with 88% occurring once and the leading ten covering over 6%. The sequenced material came from peripheral blood. The source is a woman aged 25 to 45 who had recovered from COVID-19. CDR3s include the opening cysteine and the closing phenylalanine or tryptophan. Fields, in order: CDR3 length, J gene, clone size, V gene, D gene, CDR3 DNA, CDR3 protein. The D gene is left open where the match is weak. Rows give clone size only sometimes, using once, few, many, or a class for an expanded clone.

15 TRBJ2-3 . TRBV3-1/TRBV3-2 . TGTGCCAGCAGCCAAGATTACAGCTACACAGATACGCAGTATTTT CASSQDYSYTDTQYF
14 TRBJ2-7 . TRBV7-8 . TGTGCCAGCAGCCTCCGACAGGGACTCTACGAGCAGTACTTC CASSLRQGLYEQYF
16 TRBJ2-3 . TRBV6-2/TRBV6-3 . TGTGCCAGCAGTTACGGTGGTCGGAGGGGCACAGATACGCAGTATTTT CASSYGGRRGTDTQYF
14 TRBJ1-5 . TRBV6-1 . TGTGCCAGCAGTGAAGCCGGGGGCAATCAGCCCCAGCATTTT CASSEAGGNQPQHF
13 TRBJ1-6 . TRBV18 . TGTGCCAGCTCACCATCCTCCTCCACGGGCCTCCACTTT CASSPSSSTGLHF
15 TRBJ2-3 few TRBV24-1 . TGTGCCACCAGTGAGATAGGGGGTCCGGGAGATACGCAGTATTTT CATSEIGGPGDTQYF
16 TRBJ2-2 . TRBV19 TRBD1 TGTGCCAGTAGTACCTTCCGACAGGGGACCCCCGGGGAGCTGTTTTTT CASSTFRQGTPGELFF
16 TRBJ1-5 . TRBV6-6 . TGTGCCAGCAGTTACCCCGGGGTAGGGTTGAATCAGCCCCAGCATTTT CASSYPGVGLNQPQHF
15 TRBJ2-5 . TRBV6-5 . TGTGCCAGCAGTTACGGCAGGCAACCAAGGCAGACCCAGTACTTC CASSYGRQPRQTQYF
14 TRBJ2-2 . TRBV27 TRBD2 TGTGCCACCGCAGCGGGGATGAACACCGGGGAGCTGTTTTTT CATAAGMNTGELFF
14 TRBJ2-7 . TRBV5-6 . TGTGCCAGCAGCTCCTTGTACAGTTCCTACGAGCAGTACTTC CASSSLYSSYEQYF
15 TRBJ1-5 . TRBV28 TRBD1 TGTGCCAGCAGCGAGACAGGGAAGCGCAATCAGCCCCAGCATTTT CASSETGKRNQPQHF
14 TRBJ1-2 . TRBV24-1 TRBD1 TGTGCCACCAGTGATCCGACAGGGCGCTATGGCTACACCTTC CATSDPTGRYGYTF
13 TRBJ1-1 . TRBV10-3 . TGTGCCATCAGTGGCACTTCGGGGACTGAAGCTTTCTTT CAISGTSGTEAFF
16 TRBJ2-4 . TRBV10-3 TRBD1 TGTGCCATCAGTGAGGGGACAGGGGGGGCCAAAAACATTCAGTACTTC CAISEGTGGAKNIQYF
16 TRBJ2-1 few TRBV4-1 . TGCGCCAGCAGCCAACTCTCCAGCGCTAGCCCGAATGAGCAGTTCTTC CASSQLSSASPNEQFF
15 TRBJ2-7 . TRBV5-1 TRBD1 TGCGCCAGCAGCAAGAACAGGGGAGCCGCCTACGAGCAGTACTTC CASSKNRGAAYEQYF
12 TRBJ2-1 . TRBV28 . TGTGCCAGCAGTTTAGGTGGGGGGGAGCAGTTCTTC CASSLGGGEQFF
18 TRBJ2-7 . TRBV4-3 . TGCGCCAGCAGCCGAACTACGGGCAGGGCCGATTATCCCTACGAGCAGTACTTC CASSRTTGRADYPYEQYF
15 TRBJ2-7 . TRBV6-5 TRBD2 TGTGCCAGCAGTAAGCTGGCGGGGGGGAACTACGAGCAGTACTTC CASSKLAGGNYEQYF
13 TRBJ1-2 . TRBV5-1 . TGCGCCAGCAGCCTGCCGGGATTCTATGGCTACACCTTC CASSLPGFYGYTF
16 TRBJ2-2 once TRBV4-2 TRBD2 TGTGCCAGCAGCCCCCTCGCGGGGGGCAACACCGGGGAGCTGTTTTTT CASSPLAGGNTGELFF
13 TRBJ2-7 . TRBV20-1 . TGCAGTGCTAGTACCGGGACAAACTACGAGCAGTACTTC CSASTGTNYEQYF
16 TRBJ1-4 . TRBV18 . TGTGCCAGCTCACCGCTGCGTAGGGGCCTAAATGAAAAACTGTTTTTT CASSPLRRGLNEKLFF
15 TRBJ1-4 few TRBV11-2 . TGTGCCAGCAGCTTAGATTCGGGAGGAGATGAAAAACTGTTTTTT CASSLDSGGDEKLFF
14 TRBJ1-5 . TRBV13 . TGTGCCAGCAGCTTACCAGGTGGCAATCAGCCCCAGCATTTT CASSLPGGNQPQHF
13 TRBJ1-1 . TRBV14 . TGTGCCAGCAGCCAAGGGGCCGCCTTGAATGCTTTCTTT CASSQGAALNAFF
14 TRBJ1-1 . TRBV3-1/TRBV3-2 TRBD1 TGTGCCAGCAGCCAAGGCAGAAACAGGGGGCAAGCTTTCTTT CASSQGRNRGQAFF
13 TRBJ1-3 . TRBV7-9 . TGTGCCAGCAGCTCCGGGTACGGAAACACCATATATTTT CASSSGYGNTIYF
11 TRBJ1-5 . TRBV24-1 . TGTGCCACCAGTGATTCGTCGTCCCAGCATTTT CATSDSSSQHF
14 TRBJ1-1 once TRBV18 . TGTGCCAGCTCACCTGGTCAGTCTAACACTGAAGCTTTCTTT CASSPGQSNTEAFF
16 TRBJ1-5 once TRBV4-1 TRBD1 TGCGCCAGCAGCCCGGGACAGGGGGGCTGGAATCAGCCCCAGCATTTT CASSPGQGGWNQPQHF
16 TRBJ1-2 . TRBV4-3 . TGCGCCAGCAGCCAAGACTCGGACGGGGGTGGCTATGGCTACACCTTC CASSQDSDGGGYGYTF
15 TRBJ2-1 . TRBV20-1 . TGCAGTGCTAGTCCTCGACTAGGTCGCTACAATGAGCAGTTCTTC CSASPRLGRYNEQFF